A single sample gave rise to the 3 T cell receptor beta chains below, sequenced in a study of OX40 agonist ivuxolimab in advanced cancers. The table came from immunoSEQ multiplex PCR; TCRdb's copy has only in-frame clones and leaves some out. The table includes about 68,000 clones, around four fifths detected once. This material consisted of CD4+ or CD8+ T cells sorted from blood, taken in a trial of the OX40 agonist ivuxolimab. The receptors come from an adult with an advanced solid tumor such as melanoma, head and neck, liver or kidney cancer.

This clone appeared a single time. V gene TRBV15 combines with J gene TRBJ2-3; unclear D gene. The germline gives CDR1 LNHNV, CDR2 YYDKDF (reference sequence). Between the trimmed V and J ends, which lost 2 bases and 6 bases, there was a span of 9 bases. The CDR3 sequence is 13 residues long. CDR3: CATSRQASDTQYF. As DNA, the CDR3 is TGTGCCACCAGCAGACAAGCTTCGGATACGCAGTATTTT.

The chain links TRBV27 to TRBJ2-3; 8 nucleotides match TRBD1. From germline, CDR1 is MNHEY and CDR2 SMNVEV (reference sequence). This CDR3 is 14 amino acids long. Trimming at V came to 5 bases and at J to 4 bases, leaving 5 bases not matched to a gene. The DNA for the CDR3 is TGTGCCAGCAGTCTGGACAGGGTTCCAGATACGCAGTATTTT. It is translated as CASSLDRVPDTQYF.

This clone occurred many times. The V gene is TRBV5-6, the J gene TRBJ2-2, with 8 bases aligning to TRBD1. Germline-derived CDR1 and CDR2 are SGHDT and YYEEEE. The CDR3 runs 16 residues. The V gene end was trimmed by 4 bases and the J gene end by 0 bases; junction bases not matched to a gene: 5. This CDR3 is CASSPWDRTNTGELFF. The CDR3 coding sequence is TGTGCCAGCAGCCCCTGGGACAGGACGAACACCGGGGAGCTGTTTTTT. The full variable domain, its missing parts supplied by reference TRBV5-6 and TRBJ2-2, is DAGVTQSPTHLIKTRGQQVTLRCSPKSGHDTVSWYQQALGQGPQFIFQYYEEEERQRGNFPDRFSGHQFPNYSSELNVNALLLGDSALYLCASSPWDRTNTGELFFGEGSRLTVL.